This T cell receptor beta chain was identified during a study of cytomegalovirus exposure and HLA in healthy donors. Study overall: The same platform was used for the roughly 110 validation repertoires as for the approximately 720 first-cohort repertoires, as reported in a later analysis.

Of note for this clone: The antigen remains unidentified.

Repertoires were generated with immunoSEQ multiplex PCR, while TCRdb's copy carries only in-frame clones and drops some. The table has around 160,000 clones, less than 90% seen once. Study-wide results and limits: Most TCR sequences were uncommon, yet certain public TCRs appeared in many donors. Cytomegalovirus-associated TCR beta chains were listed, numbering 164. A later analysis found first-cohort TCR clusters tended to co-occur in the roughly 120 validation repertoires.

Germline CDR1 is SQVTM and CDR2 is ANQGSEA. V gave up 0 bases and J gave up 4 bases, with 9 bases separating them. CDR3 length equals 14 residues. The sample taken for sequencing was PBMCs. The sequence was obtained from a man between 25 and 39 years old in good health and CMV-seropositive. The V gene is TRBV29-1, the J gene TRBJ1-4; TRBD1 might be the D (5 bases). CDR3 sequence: CSVEEGPDNEKLFF. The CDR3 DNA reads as TGCAGCGTTGAAGAGGGGCCAGATAATGAAAAACTGTTTTTT.